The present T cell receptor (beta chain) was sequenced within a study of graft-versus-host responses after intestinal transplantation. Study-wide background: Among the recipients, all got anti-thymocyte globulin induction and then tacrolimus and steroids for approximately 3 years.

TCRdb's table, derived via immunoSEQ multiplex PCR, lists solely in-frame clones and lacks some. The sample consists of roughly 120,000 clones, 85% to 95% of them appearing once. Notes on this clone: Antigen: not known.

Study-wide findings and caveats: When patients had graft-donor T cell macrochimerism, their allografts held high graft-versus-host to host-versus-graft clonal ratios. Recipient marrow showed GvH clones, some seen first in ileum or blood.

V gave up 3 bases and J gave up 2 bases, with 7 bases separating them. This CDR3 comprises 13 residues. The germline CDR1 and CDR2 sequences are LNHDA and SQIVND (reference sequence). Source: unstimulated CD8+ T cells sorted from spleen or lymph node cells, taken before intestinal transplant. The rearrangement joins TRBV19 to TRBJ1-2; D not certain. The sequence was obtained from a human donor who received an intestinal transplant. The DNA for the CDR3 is TGTGCCAGTAGTATCGAGACCAACTATGGCTACACCTTC. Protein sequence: CASSIETNYGYTF. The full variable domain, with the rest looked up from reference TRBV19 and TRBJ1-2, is DGGITQSPKYLFRKEGQNVTLSCEQNLNHDAMYWYRQDPGQGLRLIYYSQIVNDFQKGDIAEGYSVSREKKESFPLTVTSAQKNPTAFYLCASSIETNYGYTFGSGTRLTVV.